These 18 T cell receptor beta chains originate from one sample sequenced in a study of T cells after yellow fever vaccination. TCRdb passed the 5' RACE reads through MiXCR, listing each CDR3 protein once. The sample lists around 530,000 distinct CDR3 sequences, around a sixth occurring once. The sample in question was PBMCs, obtained 4 to 6 days after the first yellow fever vaccination. The source is a man between 18 and 29 years old who received the YFV17D yellow fever vaccine.

This clonotype has ten or more counts. The chain recombines TRBV4-3 with TRBJ2-3; unclear D gene. CDR1 and CDR2 from the germline V gene are LGHNA and YSLEER. V lost 0 bases, J lost 6 bases, and 19 bases lay in between. The length of the CDR3 is 17 residues. The CDR3 spells CASSQDLRQTVGDTQYF. The CDR3 coding sequence is TGCGCCAGCAGCCAAGATTTGAGGCAGACTGTGGGGGATACGCAGTATTTT.

The V gene is TRBV12-3 or TRBV12-4, the J gene TRBJ1-1; 9 bases are a match to TRBD1. The ends lost 6 bases at V and 4 bases at J; junction bases unmatched: 6. CDR3 length: 14 residues. CDR3 coding DNA: TGTGCCAGCAGGCCGGGACAGGGAGGCACTGAAGCTTTCTTT. Its translation is CASRPGQGGTEAFF.

At least ten counts were recorded for this clonotype. The chain is built from TRBV9 and TRBJ1-2; 7 nucleotides agree with TRBD1. The CDR3 spans 15 residues. Germline V gene lookup returns CDR1 SGDLS and CDR2 YYNGEE. Unmatched junction bases numbered 11, after V lost 4 bases and J lost 5 bases. The CDR3 here is CASSMGPGQTYGYTF. Written as DNA, the CDR3 is TGTGCCAGCAGCATGGGTCCGGGACAGACGTATGGCTACACCTTC.

CDR3 amino acids: CASSYRPGQSSPEDYGYTF. The CDR3 nucleotides read TGTGCCAGCAGCTACCGACCGGGACAGTCATCCCCGGAGGACTATGGCTACACCTTC. The rearrangement links TRBV11-1 to TRBJ1-2; 7 bases are shared with TRBD1. The germline CDR1 and CDR2 sequences are SGHAT and FQDESV (reference sequence). CDR3 size: 19 residues. V shed 4 bases, J shed 3 bases, and the junction held 20 bases outside the gene matches.

V is TRBV5-1 and J is TRBJ1-2, with TRBD1 identical over 7 bases. Germline CDR1 is SGHRS and CDR2 is YFSETQ. The CDR3 runs to 16 residues. V was clipped by 0 bases and J by 2 bases; unmatched bases: 7. The CDR3 coding sequence is TGCGCCAGCAGCTTGGACGCAGGGGGAAGGAACTATGGCTACACCTTC. Its translation: CASSLDAGGRNYGYTF.

The CDR3 DNA reads as TGTGCCAGCAGGAAAGATCCGCTCCAAGAGACCCAGTACTTC. Translating it yields CASRKDPLQETQYF. This chain links TRBV12-3 or TRBV12-4 with TRBJ2-5; D gene uncertain. The germline V and J ends were trimmed by 6 bases and 1 base, with 12 bases remaining between them. This CDR3 has 14 residues.

This clonotype was seen a few times. One end of the junction varies from germline; a read error may be responsible. The chain combines TRBV29-1 with TRBJ2-7; possible D gene TRBD2, 7 bases. Germline CDR1 is SQVTM and CDR2 is ANQGSEA. The CDR3 loop spans 13 amino acids. CDR3 sequence: CSVEGGEFYEQYF. CDR3 bases: TGCAGCGTCGAAGGGGGGGAGTTCTACGAGCAGTACTTC.

V and J are TRBV20-1 and TRBJ2-5, with 11 bases identical to TRBD1. The CDR3 sequence is 14 residues long. The V and J ends lost 6 bases and 4 bases, in that order; junction bases with no gene match: 7. Germline V lookup: CDR1 DFQATT, CDR2 SNEGSKA (reference sequence). The CDR3 is CSAPRGTGGETQYF. CDR3 bases: TGCAGTGCCCCCAGGGGGACAGGGGGAGAGACCCAGTACTTC.

For this clonotype: This may be a read error, as it is one base from a much larger clone. This chain connects TRBV7-6 to TRBJ2-5; D remains unclear. There are 13 residues in the CDR3. Germline values: CDR1 SGHVS, CDR2 FNYEAQ. The chain's CDR3 is CASSLETTETKYF. The CDR3 DNA is TGTGCCAGCAGCTTAGAGACGACGGAGACCAAGTACTTC.

This clonotype was seen repeatedly, ten times or more. The V gene is TRBV2, the J gene TRBJ1-2; 8 bases are shared with TRBD1. CDR1 is SNHLY, CDR2 FYNNEI, per germline. The CDR3 spans 12 residues. V was clipped by 6 bases and J by 6 bases; unmatched bases: 3. DNA of the CDR3: TGTGCCAGCAGCGAACAGGGGGATGGCTACACCTTC. Its translation is CASSEQGDGYTF. Supplemented by reference TRBV2 and TRBJ1-2, the full variable domain reads EPEVTQTPSHQVTQMGQEVILRCVPISNHLYFYWYRQILGQKVEFLVSFYNNEISEKSEIFDDQFSVERPDGSNFTLKIRSTKLEDSAMYFCASSEQGDGYTFGSGTRLTVV.

V gene TRBV11-2 combines with J gene TRBJ1-1; 7 bases agree with TRBD1. The CDR3 has 12 amino acids. Looked up from germline, CDR1 is SGHAT and CDR2 is FQNNGV. The V gene end was trimmed by 4 bases and the J gene end by 13 bases; junction bases not matched to a gene: 9. CDR3 sequence: CASSYSTGKGFF. DNA of the CDR3: TGTGCCAGCAGCTACTCGACAGGGAAGGGTTTCTTT.

The sample holds a few counts of this clonotype. The V gene is TRBV20-1, the J gene TRBJ1-5; tentatively, D is TRBD1 (6 bases). The germline gives CDR1 DFQATT, CDR2 SNEGSKA (reference sequence). The CDR3 totals 14 residues. V dropped 0 bases and J dropped 4 bases, with 10 bases sitting between them. CDR3 DNA: TGCAGTGCTAGAGATCGCAGGGGAAATCAGCCCCAGCATTTT. It yields the protein CSARDRRGNQPQHF.

This clonotype was counted only a few times. The chain employs TRBV5-5 and TRBJ1-6; 7 bases are a match to TRBD1. The CDR3 length is 16 residues. The V segment lost 4 bases and the J segment 4 bases; nucleotides outside the gene matches: 8. Germline assignment: CDR1 SGHKS and CDR2 YYEKEE (reference sequence). The CDR3 region is CASSPWDRDYNSPLHF. The CDR3 DNA reads TGTGCCAGCAGCCCCTGGGACAGAGATTATAATTCACCCCTCCACTTT.

This clonotype was counted a few times. This CDR3 reads CASSSQGDRNTIYF. The CDR3 nucleotides read TGTGCCAGCAGCTCACAGGGTGACAGAAACACCATATATTTT. V gene TRBV7-8 combines with J gene TRBJ1-3; a possible D gene is TRBD1 (6 bases). Trimming took off 4 bases at V and 5 bases at J, with 12 bases between the two ends. The CDR3 runs to 14 residues. Germline CDR1 reads SGHVS; CDR2 reads FQNEAQ.

This clonotype was detected a few times. This chain connects TRBV28 to TRBJ1-5; possibly TRBD1 for D (5 bases). Germline lookup yields CDR1 MDHEN and CDR2 SYDVKM. The CDR3 runs 15 residues. V dropped 6 bases and J dropped 4 bases, with 16 bases sitting between them. In nucleotides, the CDR3 is TGTGCCAGCAGCATGCAGGGAACGGGGAATCAGCCCCAGCATTTT. Translated: CASSMQGTGNQPQHF.

V usage is TRBV3-1 and J usage is TRBJ1-2; D is ambiguous. The V end was cut by 4 bases, the J end by 2 bases, with 11 bases between. The CDR3 loop spans 14 amino acids. The germline gives CDR1 LGHDT, CDR2 YNNKEL (reference sequence). CDR3 DNA sequence: TGTGCCAGCAGCCTCCCAGGATCAAACTATGGCTACACCTTC. It is translated as CASSLPGSNYGYTF.

This rearrangement joins TRBV20-1 to TRBJ1-6; D is ambiguous. Trimming shortened V by 1 base and J by 3 bases, and 7 bases separated the two germline ends. CDR1 is DFQATT and CDR2 is SNEGSKA in the germline V gene (reference sequence). The CDR3 consists of 14 residues. The CDR3 loop is CSARVNSYNSPLHF. The CDR3 DNA follows: TGCAGTGCTAGAGTAAACAGCTATAATTCACCCCTCCACTTT.

This clonotype showed up just a few times. The CDR3 DNA sequence: TGTGCCAGCAGCGTACAGGGGGGCGGGCTACGCGATGAGCAGTTCTTC. It encodes CASSVQGGGLRDEQFF. V usage is TRBV7-2 and J usage is TRBJ2-1, with 8 bases aligning to TRBD1. V was pared by 5 bases and J by 8 bases, with 14 bases of the junction left unmatched. The germline gives CDR1 SGHTA, CDR2 FQGNSA. CDR3 length: 16 residues.